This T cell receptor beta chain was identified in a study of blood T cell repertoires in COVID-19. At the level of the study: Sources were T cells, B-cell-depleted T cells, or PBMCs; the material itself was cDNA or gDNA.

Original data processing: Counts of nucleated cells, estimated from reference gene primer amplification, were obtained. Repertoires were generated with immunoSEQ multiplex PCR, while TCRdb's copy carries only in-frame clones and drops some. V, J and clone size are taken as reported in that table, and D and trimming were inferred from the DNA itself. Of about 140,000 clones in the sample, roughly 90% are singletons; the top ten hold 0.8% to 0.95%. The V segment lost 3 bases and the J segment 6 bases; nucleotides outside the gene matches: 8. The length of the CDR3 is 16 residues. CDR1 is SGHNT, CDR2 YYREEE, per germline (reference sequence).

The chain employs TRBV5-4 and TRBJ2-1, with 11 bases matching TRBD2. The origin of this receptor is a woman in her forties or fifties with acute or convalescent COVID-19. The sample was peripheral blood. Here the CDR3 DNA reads TGTGCCAGCAGCTCTTTCGTGACTAGCGGGGCCAATGAGCAGTTCTTC. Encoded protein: CASSSFVTSGANEQFF.